The sample holds one count of the clone carrying this T cell receptor (beta chain). The sample is drawn from a study of blood T cell repertoires in COVID-19. Study-wide background: PBMCs, B-cell-depleted T cells, or T cells were the source of the cDNA or gDNA that made up the material.

Original handling: For nucleated cells, counts were estimated from reference gene primer amplification. Clones were read by immunoSEQ multiplex PCR, and TCRdb kept only the in-frame ones, dropping some. That table supplies the V and J calls and clone size; D and trimming were determined from the DNA. The sample lists roughly 99,000 clones, about 91% seen once, with 6.8% in the top ten. The clonotype originates from a man between 50 and 59 years old with active or convalescent COVID-19. The sample consisted of peripheral blood.

Written as DNA, the CDR3 is TGTGCCACCAGTGGGATCCCGGGACAGGGAGATGGCGATGAGCAGTTCTTC. Amino acids: CATSGIPGQGDGDEQFF. The rearrangement joins TRBV24-1 to TRBJ2-1; 9 bases are shared with TRBD1. After removal of 5 bases from V and 8 bases from J, the junction contained 15 bases not matched to a gene. The CDR3 totals 17 residues. The germline CDR1 and CDR2 sequences are KGHDR and SFDVKD.